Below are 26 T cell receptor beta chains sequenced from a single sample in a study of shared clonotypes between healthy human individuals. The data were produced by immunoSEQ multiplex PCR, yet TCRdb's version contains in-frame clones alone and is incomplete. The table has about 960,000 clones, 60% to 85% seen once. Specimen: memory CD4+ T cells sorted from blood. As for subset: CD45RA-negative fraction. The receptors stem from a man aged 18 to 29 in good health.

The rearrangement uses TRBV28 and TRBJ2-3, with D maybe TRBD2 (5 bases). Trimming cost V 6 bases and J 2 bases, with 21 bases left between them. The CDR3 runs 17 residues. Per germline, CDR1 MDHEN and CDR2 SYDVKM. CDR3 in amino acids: CASSPTGYAGLTDTQYF. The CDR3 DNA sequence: TGTGCCAGCAGCCCAACGGGGTACGCCGGCCTCACAGATACGCAGTATTTT.

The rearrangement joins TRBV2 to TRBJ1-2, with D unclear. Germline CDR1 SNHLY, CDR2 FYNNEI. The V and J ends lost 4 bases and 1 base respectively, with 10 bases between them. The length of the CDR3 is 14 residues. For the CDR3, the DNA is TGTGCCAGCAGTGGGGCAGACTTTAACTATGGCTACACCTTC. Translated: CASSGADFNYGYTF.

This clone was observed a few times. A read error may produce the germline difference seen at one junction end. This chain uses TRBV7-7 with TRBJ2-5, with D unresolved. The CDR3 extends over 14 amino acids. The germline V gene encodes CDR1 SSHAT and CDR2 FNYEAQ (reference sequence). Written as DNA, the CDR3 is TGTGCTAGCAGCGCAGGAATCTTCCAAGAGACCCAGTACTTC. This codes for CASSAGIFQETQYF.

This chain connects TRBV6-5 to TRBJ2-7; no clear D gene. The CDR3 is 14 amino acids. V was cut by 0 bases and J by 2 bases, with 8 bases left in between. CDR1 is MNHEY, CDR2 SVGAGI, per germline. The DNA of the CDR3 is TGTGCCAGCAGTTACTCGAGCCAAGCCTACGAGCAGTACTTC. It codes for CASSYSSQAYEQYF.

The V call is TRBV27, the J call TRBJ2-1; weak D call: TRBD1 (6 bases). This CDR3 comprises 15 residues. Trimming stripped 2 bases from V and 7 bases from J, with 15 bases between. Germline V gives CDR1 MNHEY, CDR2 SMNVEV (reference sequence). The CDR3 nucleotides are TGTGCCAGCAGTTTAAGCAGGACAGTACGGAATGAGCAGTTCTTC. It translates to CASSLSRTVRNEQFF.

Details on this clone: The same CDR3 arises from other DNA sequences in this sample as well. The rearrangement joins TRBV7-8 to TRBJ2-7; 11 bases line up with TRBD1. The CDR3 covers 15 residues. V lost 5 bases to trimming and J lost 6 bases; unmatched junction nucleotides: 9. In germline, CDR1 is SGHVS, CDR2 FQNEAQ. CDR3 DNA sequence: TGTGCCAGCAGCCTAGGGACAGGGGGTCCCCGCGAGCAGTACTTC. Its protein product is CASSLGTGGPREQYF. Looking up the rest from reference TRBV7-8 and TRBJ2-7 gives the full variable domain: GAGVSQSPRYKVAKRGQDVALRCDPISGHVSLFWYQQALGQGPEFLTYFQNEAQLDKSGLPSDRFFAERPEGSVSTLKIQRTQQEDSAVYLCASSLGTGGPREQYFGPGTRLTVT.

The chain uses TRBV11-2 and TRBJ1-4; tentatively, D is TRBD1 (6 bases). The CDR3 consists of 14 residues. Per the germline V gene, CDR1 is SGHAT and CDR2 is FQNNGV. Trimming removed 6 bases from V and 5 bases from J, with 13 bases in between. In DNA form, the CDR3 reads TGTGCCAGCAGAAGGGGGGGGAGGAATGAAAAACTGTTTTTT. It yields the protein CASRRGGRNEKLFF. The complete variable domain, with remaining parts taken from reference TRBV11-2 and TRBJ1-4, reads EAGVAQSPRYKIIEKRQSVAFWCNPISGHATLYWYQQILGQGPKLLIQFQNNGVVDDSQLPKDRFSAERLKGVDSTLKIQPAKLEDSAVYLCASRRGGRNEKLFFGSGTQLSVL.

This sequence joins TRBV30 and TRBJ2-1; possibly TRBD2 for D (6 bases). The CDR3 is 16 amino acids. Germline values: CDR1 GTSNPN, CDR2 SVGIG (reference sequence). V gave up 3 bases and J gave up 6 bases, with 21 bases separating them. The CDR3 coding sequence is TGTGCCTGGAGGGGAGGTTGGGACGCCGCAGGCAATGAGCAGTTCTTC. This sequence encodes CAWRGGWDAAGNEQFF.

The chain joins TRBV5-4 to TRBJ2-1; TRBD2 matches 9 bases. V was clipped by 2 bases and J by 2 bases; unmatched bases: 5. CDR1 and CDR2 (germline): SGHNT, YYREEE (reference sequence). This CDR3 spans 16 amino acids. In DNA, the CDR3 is TGTGCCAGCAGCTTAGGCGGGGGGGTGCCCTACAATGAGCAGTTCTTC. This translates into CASSLGGGVPYNEQFF.

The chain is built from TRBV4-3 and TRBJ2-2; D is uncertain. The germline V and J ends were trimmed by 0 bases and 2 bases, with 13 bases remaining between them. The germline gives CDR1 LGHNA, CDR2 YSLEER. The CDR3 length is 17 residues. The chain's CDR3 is CASSQEIHSSNTGELFF. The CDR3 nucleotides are TGCGCCAGCAGCCAAGAGATTCACTCCTCAAACACCGGGGAGCTGTTTTTT.

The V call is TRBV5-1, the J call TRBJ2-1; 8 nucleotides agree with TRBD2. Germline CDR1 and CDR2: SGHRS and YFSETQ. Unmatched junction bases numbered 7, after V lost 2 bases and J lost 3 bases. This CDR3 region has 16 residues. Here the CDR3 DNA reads TGCGCCAGCAGCTTCGATAGCGGGACCCACTACAATGAGCAGTTCTTC. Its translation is CASSFDSGTHYNEQFF. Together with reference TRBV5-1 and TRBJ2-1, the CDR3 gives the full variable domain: KAGVTQTPRYLIKTRGQQVTLSCSPISGHRSVSWYQQTPGQGLQFLFEYFSETQRNKGNFPGRFSGRQFSNSRSEMNVSTLELGDSALYLCASSFDSGTHYNEQFFGPGTRLTVL.

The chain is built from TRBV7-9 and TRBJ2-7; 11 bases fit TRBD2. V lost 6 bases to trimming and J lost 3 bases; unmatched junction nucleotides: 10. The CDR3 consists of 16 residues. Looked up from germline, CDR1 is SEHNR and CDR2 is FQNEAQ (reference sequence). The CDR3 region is CASSPDSGRGVYEQYF. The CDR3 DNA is TGTGCCAGCAGTCCGGATAGCGGGAGGGGGGTCTACGAGCAGTACTTC.

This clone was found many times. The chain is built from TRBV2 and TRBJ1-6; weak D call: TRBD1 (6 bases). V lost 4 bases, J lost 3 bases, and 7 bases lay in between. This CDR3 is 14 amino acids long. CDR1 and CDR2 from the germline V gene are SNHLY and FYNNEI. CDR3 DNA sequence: TGTGCCAGCAGTGGGACAGTCTATAATTCACCCCTCCACTTT. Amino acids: CASSGTVYNSPLHF.

CDR3 residues: CASKLVWESGYTF. CDR3 in DNA: TGTGCCAGCAAACTAGTCTGGGAATCTGGCTACACCTTC. The rearrangement uses TRBV6-5 and TRBJ1-2; D is ambiguous. V lost 7 bases and J lost 7, with 16 bases in between. This CDR3 spans 13 amino acids. Germline loops: CDR1 MNHEY, CDR2 SVGAGI.

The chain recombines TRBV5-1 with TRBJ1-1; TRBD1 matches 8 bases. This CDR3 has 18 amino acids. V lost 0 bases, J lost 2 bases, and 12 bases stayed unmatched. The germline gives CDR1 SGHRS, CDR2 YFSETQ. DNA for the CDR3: TGCGCCAGCAGCTTGGCCCCCACCGGACAGGGTTTAAACACTGAAGCTTTCTTT. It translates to CASSLAPTGQGLNTEAFF.

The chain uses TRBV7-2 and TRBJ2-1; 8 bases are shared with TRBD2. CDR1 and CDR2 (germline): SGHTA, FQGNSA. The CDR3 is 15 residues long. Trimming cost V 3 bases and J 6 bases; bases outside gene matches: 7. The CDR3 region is CASSLFSGRANEQFF. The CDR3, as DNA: TGTGCCAGCAGCTTGTTTTCCGGGAGGGCCAATGAGCAGTTCTTC.

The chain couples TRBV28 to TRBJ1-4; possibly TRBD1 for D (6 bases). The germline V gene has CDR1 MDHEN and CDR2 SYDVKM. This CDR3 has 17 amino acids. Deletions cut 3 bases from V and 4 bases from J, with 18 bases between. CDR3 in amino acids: CASSFRDTFIGNEKLFF. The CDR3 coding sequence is TGTGCCAGCAGTTTCCGGGACACCTTTATTGGTAATGAAAAACTGTTTTTT.

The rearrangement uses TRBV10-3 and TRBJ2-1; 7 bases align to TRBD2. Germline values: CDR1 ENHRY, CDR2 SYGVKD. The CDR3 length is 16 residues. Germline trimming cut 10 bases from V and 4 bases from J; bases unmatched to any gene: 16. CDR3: CATIRTGGGKYNEQFF. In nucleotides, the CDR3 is TGTGCCACCATCCGCACGGGGGGAGGGAAGTACAATGAGCAGTTCTTC.

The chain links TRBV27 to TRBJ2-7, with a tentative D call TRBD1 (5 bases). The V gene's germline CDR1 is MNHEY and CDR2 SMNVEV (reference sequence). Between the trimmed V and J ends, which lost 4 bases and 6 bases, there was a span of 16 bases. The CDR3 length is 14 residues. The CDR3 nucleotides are TGTGCCAGCAGTTCCCTCCTTGGGGCTGGCGAGCAGTACTTC. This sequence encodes CASSSLLGAGEQYF.

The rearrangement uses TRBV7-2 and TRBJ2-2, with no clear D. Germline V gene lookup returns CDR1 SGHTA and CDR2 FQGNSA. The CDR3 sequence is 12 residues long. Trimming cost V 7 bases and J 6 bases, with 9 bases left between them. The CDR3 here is CASTGLAGELFF. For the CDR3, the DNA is TGTGCCAGCACCGGCCTAGCCGGGGAGCTGTTTTTT.

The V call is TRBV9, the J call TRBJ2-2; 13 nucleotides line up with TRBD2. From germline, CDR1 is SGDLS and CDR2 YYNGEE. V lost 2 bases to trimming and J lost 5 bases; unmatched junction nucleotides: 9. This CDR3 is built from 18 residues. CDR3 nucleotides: TGTGCCAGCAGCGTGGGGACTAGCGGGGCCATTGAAACCGGGGAGCTGTTTTTT. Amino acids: CASSVGTSGAIETGELFF.

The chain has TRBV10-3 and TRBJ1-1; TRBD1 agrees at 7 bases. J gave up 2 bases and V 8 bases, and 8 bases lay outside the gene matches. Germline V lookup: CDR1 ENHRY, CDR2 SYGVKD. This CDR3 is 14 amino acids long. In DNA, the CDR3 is TGTGCCATCCAACCGACAGGGAGCAACACTGAAGCTTTCTTT. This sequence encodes CAIQPTGSNTEAFF.

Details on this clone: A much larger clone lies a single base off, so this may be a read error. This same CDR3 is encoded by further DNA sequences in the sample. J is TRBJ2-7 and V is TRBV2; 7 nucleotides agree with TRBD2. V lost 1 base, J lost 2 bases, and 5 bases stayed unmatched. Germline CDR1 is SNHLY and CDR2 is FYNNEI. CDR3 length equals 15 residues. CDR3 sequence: CASSEGTSGTYEQYF. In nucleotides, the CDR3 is TGTGCCAGCAGTGAAGGGACCAGCGGGACCTACGAGCAGTACTTC. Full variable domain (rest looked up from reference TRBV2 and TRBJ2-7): EPEVTQTPSHQVTQMGQEVILRCVPISNHLYFYWYRQILGQKVEFLVSFYNNEISEKSEIFDDQFSVERPDGSNFTLKIRSTKLEDSAMYFCASSEGTSGTYEQYFGPGTRLTVT.

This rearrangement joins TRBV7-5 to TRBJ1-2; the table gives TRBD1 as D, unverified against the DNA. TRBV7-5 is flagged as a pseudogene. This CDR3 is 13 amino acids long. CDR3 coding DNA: TGTGCCAGAAGCCACAGGTTACCGAATGGCTACACCTTC. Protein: CARSHRLPNGYTF.

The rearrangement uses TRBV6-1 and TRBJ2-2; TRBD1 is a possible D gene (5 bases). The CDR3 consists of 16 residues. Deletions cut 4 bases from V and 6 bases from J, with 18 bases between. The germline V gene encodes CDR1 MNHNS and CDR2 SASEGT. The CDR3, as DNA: TGTGCCAGCAGTGTGGGGCAGAACGCGTTGTCCGGGGAGCTGTTTTTT. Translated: CASSVGQNALSGELFF.

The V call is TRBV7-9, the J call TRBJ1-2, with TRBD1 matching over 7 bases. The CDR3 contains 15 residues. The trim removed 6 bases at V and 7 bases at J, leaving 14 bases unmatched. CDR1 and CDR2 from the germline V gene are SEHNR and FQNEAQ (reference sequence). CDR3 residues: CASSQTGTAGRGYTF. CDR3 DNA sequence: TGTGCCAGCAGTCAGACCGGGACAGCAGGTCGTGGCTACACCTTC.